This paragraph covers one T cell receptor beta chain sequence. This entry belongs to a study of blood T cell repertoires in COVID-19. Overall study context: COVID-19 samples collected from the United States, Italy and Spain covered acute and convalescent phases. From T cells, B-cell-depleted T cells, or PBMCs came the material, which was cDNA or gDNA.

Methods used by the authors: Amplification of reference gene primers was used by the study to estimate nucleated cell counts. Clones were sequenced by immunoSEQ multiplex PCR, and TCRdb holds only the in-frame ones, with some missing. The DNA was the basis for D and trimming; V, J and clone size are from that table. The data contain 200,000 to 250,000 clones, 83% of them singletons. This TCR derives from a woman aged 45-65 years with acute or convalescent COVID-19. The specimen sequenced was peripheral blood.

As DNA, the CDR3 is TGTGCCAGCAAGAGGGAGAGCTATGGCTACACCTTC. Protein: CASKRESYGYTF. This chain links TRBV6-5 with TRBJ1-2; D is unresolved. This CDR3 region has 12 residues. CDR1 is MNHEY, CDR2 SVGAGI, per germline. V was pared by 7 bases and J by 4 bases, with 10 bases between.